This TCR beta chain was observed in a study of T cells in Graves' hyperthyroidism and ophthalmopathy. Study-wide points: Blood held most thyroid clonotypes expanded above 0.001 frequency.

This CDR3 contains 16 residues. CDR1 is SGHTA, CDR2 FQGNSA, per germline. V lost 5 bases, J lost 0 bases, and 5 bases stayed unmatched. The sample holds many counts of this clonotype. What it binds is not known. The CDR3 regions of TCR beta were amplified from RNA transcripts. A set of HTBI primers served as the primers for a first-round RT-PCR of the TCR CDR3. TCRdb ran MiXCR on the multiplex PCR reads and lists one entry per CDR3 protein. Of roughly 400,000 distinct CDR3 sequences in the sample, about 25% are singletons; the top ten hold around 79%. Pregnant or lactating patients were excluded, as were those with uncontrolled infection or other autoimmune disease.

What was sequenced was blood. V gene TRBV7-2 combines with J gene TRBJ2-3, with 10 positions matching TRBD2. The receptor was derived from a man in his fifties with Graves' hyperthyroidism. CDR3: CASSPLTSGSTDTQYF. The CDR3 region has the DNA TGTGCCAGCAGCCCCCTGACTAGCGGGAGCACAGATACGCAGTATTTT.